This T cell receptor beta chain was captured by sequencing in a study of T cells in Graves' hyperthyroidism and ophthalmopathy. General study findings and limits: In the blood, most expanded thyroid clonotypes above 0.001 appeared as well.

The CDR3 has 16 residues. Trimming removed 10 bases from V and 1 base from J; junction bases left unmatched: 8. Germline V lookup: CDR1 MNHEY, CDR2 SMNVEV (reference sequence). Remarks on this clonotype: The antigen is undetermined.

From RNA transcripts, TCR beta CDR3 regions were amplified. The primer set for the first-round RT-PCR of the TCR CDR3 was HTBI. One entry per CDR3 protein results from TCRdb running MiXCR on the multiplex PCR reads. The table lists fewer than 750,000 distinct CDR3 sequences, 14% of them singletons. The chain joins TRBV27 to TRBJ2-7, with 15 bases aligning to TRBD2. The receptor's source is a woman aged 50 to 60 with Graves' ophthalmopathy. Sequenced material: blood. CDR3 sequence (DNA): TGTGCCACCCGGGGGACTAGCGGGAGGCCGTCCTACGAGCAGTACTTC. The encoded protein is CATRGTSGRPSYEQYF.